Following are 26 T cell receptor beta chains from one sample sequenced in a study of T cell repertoires in cytomegalovirus infection. Antigens of these TCRs are unknown. MiXCR was run by TCRdb on the reads, yielding one entry per CDR3 protein. Among about 570,000 distinct CDR3 sequences, 35% to 50% were seen once, and the ten largest hold about 46%. Sample: cultured PBMCs, taken from culture after CMV antigen stimulation. Receptors originate from a human donor in good health (CMV status not recorded). Some clones in this sample may be carry-over from other donors' samples.

A few counts support this clonotype. This chain links TRBV7-2 with TRBJ2-1, with D uncertain. CDR1 and CDR2 (germline): SGHTA, FQGNSA. The germline V and J ends were trimmed by 5 bases and 6 bases, with 2 bases remaining between them. This CDR3 has 10 amino acids. The CDR3 here is CASSVNEQFF. In DNA, the CDR3 is TGTGCCAGCAGCGTCAATGAGCAGTTCTTC.

This clonotype showed up just once. The rearrangement uses TRBV6-1 and TRBJ2-1; D is perhaps TRBD1 (6 bases). Trimming removed 7 bases at V and 2 bases at J, with 12 bases between. Germline V lookup: CDR1 MNHNS, CDR2 SASEGT. This CDR3 is built from 14 residues. In nucleotides, the CDR3 is TGTGCCAGCATTGGCAGGGGACCCTACAATGAGCAGTTCTTC. This sequence encodes CASIGRGPYNEQFF.

V and J are TRBV6-1 and TRBJ1-2; D possibly corresponds to TRBD1 (6 bases). V shed 6 bases and J shed 6 bases, with 14 bases lying between them. The germline V gene has CDR1 MNHNS and CDR2 SASEGT. CDR3 length: 13 residues. CDR3 DNA sequence: TGTGCCAGCAGGCCTACAGGGCACGATGGCTACACCTTC. Protein product: CASRPTGHDGYTF.

This clonotype has a handful of counts. The V gene is TRBV7-2, the J gene TRBJ2-1, with TRBD2 matching over 8 bases. Germline CDR1 and CDR2: SGHTA and FQGNSA. The length of the CDR3 is 15 residues. Unmatched junction bases numbered 9, after V lost 3 bases and J lost 8 bases. CDR3 in amino acids: CASSFGTSRGYEQFF. CDR3 sequence (DNA): TGTGCCAGCAGCTTCGGGACTAGTAGGGGGTATGAGCAGTTCTTC.

The gene calls are TRBV15 and TRBJ2-3; D is unclear. Looked up from germline, CDR1 is LNHNV and CDR2 is YYDKDF (reference sequence). The CDR3 loop spans 16 amino acids. Trimming shortened V by 0 bases and J by 3 bases, and 13 bases separated the two germline ends. CDR3 nucleotides: TGTGCCACCAGCAGAGATCGGAGCGTCGGTACAGATACGCAGTATTTT. Amino acids: CATSRDRSVGTDTQYF.

The J gene is TRBJ2-1, the V gene TRBV7-8; TRBD1 or TRBD2 may be the D gene (5 bases each). This CDR3 spans 15 amino acids. Germline-derived CDR1 and CDR2 are SGHVS and FQNEAQ. The ends were cut back, 5 bases at V and 10 bases at J, with 21 bases in the middle. CDR3 protein: CASSPGERDVDEQFF. The CDR3 coding sequence is TGTGCCAGCAGCCCCGGTGAGAGGGACGTTGACGAGCAGTTCTTC.

This clonotype has a count of ten or more. The chain carries TRBV7-2 and TRBJ2-3; TRBD2 agrees at 10 bases. Looked up from germline, CDR1 is SGHTA and CDR2 is FQGNSA. With V trimmed by 4 bases and J by 5 bases, 6 bases remained unmatched. The CDR3 spans 15 residues. CDR3 protein: CASSSTSGDGDTQYF. In DNA, the CDR3 is TGTGCCAGCAGCTCCACTAGCGGGGATGGAGATACGCAGTATTTT.

The V call is TRBV5-1, the J call TRBJ2-3, with D possibly being TRBD2 (6 bases). V lost 7 bases and J lost 2, with 14 bases in between. Germline lookup yields CDR1 SGHRS and CDR2 YFSETQ. CDR3 length: 14 residues. Here the CDR3 DNA reads TGCGCCAGCTGTCTAGCGCGTCACACAGATACGCAGTATTTT. Its protein product is CASCLARHTDTQYF.

This clonotype was detected only a few times. This rearrangement joins TRBV11-2 to TRBJ2-7; 8 nucleotides agree with TRBD2. Losses at the gene ends were 5 bases for V and 2 bases for J; bases not matched to a gene: 8. Germline V lookup: CDR1 SGHAT, CDR2 FQNNGV. The CDR3 is 15 amino acids. CDR3: CASSLKREYPYEQYF. CDR3 bases: TGTGCCAGCAGCCTTAAGCGGGAGTACCCCTACGAGCAGTACTTC. Complete variable domain (other parts from reference TRBV11-2 and TRBJ2-7): EAGVAQSPRYKIIEKRQSVAFWCNPISGHATLYWYQQILGQGPKLLIQFQNNGVVDDSQLPKDRFSAERLKGVDSTLKIQPAKLEDSAVYLCASSLKREYPYEQYFGPGTRLTVT.

The V call is TRBV6-1, the J call TRBJ1-6; D is uncertain. Germline V CDR1 and CDR2: MNHNS, SASEGT. CDR3 length equals 12 residues. The germline V and J ends were trimmed by 3 bases and 10 bases, with 7 bases remaining between them. CDR3 DNA: TGTGCCAGCAGTGACCGTACATCACCCCTCCACTTT. This translates into CASSDRTSPLHF.

In this sample, this clonotype turned up a few times. V and J are TRBV7-8 and TRBJ2-7, with 8 bases lining up with TRBD2. The germline V gene encodes CDR1 SGHVS and CDR2 FQNEAQ. This CDR3 is 16 amino acids long. J lost 6 bases, V lost 5 bases, and 15 bases had no gene match. The CDR3 DNA follows: TGTGCCAGCAGCGGCCGGGGCTCGGGAGGGCCGGGCGAGCAGTACTTC. It translates to CASSGRGSGGPGEQYF.

This clonotype was found a few times. V gene TRBV7-2 combines with J gene TRBJ1-2; D not certain. In germline, CDR1 is SGHTA, CDR2 FQGNSA. The CDR3 covers 13 residues. V was trimmed by 5 bases and J by 4 bases, leaving 11 bases between them. CDR3 DNA: TGTGCCAGCAGCGCCGGGCAGGCCTATGGCTACACCTTC. Translating gives CASSAGQAYGYTF. The full variable domain, completed using reference TRBV7-2 and TRBJ1-2, is GAGVSQSPSNKVTEKGKDVELRCDPISGHTALYWYRQSLGQGLEFLIYFQGNSAPDKSGLPSDRFSAERTGGSVSTLTIQRTQQEDSAVYLCASSAGQAYGYTFGSGTRLTVV.

V usage is TRBV6-6 and J usage is TRBJ2-3; 8 positions match TRBD1. Germline V gives CDR1 MNHNY, CDR2 SVGAGI (reference sequence). The CDR3 has 14 amino acids. Unmatched junction bases numbered 14, after V lost 7 bases and J lost 11 bases. The CDR3 DNA follows: TGTGCCAGCAATCGGGGGAGCGCACAGGGGGGGCAGTATTTT. Protein: CASNRGSAQGGQYF.

This clonotype was counted many times. This rearrangement joins TRBV7-2 to TRBJ2-1; 11 positions agree with TRBD2. V was pared by 1 base and J by 4 bases, with 6 bases of the junction left unmatched. The germline gives CDR1 SGHTA, CDR2 FQGNSA. CDR3 size: 17 residues. The CDR3 sequence is CASSLVSGTSGYNEQFF. CDR3 DNA sequence: TGTGCCAGCAGCTTAGTATCCGGGACTAGCGGATACAATGAGCAGTTCTTC.

The chain recombines TRBV6-1 with TRBJ2-3; D is unclear. V was clipped by 5 bases and J by 5 bases, with 14 bases between them. The CDR3 runs to 14 residues. CDR1 and CDR2 (germline): MNHNS, SASEGT. CDR3 bases: TGTGCCAGCAGTTTCAGGCCCCACGGAGATACGCAGTATTTT. Its protein product is CASSFRPHGDTQYF.

This clonotype was seen only a few times. The chain is built from TRBV7-6 and TRBJ2-7, with 9 bases that match TRBD1. The trim removed 5 bases at V and 4 bases at J, leaving 9 bases unmatched. Germline CDR1 SGHVS, CDR2 FNYEAQ. The CDR3 length is 15 residues. This chain's CDR3 is CASSDPGTGKYEQYF. Written as DNA, the CDR3 is TGTGCCAGCAGCGATCCGGGGACAGGGAAATACGAGCAGTACTTC. Combining the CDR3 with reference TRBV7-6 and TRBJ2-7 gives the whole variable domain GAGVSQSPRYKVTKRGQDVALRCDPISGHVSLYWYRQALGQGPEFLTYFNYEAQQDKSGLPNDRFSAERPEGSISTLTIQRTEQRDSAMYRCASSDPGTGKYEQYFGPGTRLTVT.

The CDR3 region has the DNA TGTGCCAGCAGCTTATATTCGCAGGGGGGCGAGACCCAGTACTTC. This codes for CASSLYSQGGETQYF. This rearrangement joins TRBV7-2 to TRBJ2-5, with D perhaps TRBD1 (7 bases). Germline CDR1 SGHTA, CDR2 FQGNSA. V gave up 2 bases and J gave up 5 bases, with 15 bases separating them. The CDR3 extends over 15 amino acids.

There are a few counts of this clonotype. The chain combines TRBV19 with TRBJ2-1, with 8 bases aligning to TRBD2. The V segment lost 6 bases and the J segment 9 bases; nucleotides outside the gene matches: 16. The CDR3 length is 16 residues. In germline, CDR1 is LNHDA, CDR2 SQIVND (reference sequence). The CDR3 DNA follows: TGTGCCAGTAGCCGAACGGGGGTACTAGCGGTGAGTGAGCAGTTCTTC. Translating it yields CASSRTGVLAVSEQFF.

This clonotype was detected a few times. V usage is TRBV6-2 or TRBV6-3 and J usage is TRBJ2-5, with D perhaps matching TRBD2 (6 bases). The CDR3 consists of 15 residues. V was clipped by 2 bases and J by 3 bases, with 13 bases between them. Per the germline V gene, CDR1 is MNHEY and CDR2 is SVGEGT. The CDR3 sequence is CASSYAGPVEETQYF. The CDR3 DNA reads as TGTGCCAGCAGTTACGCGGGGCCCGTGGAAGAGACCCAGTACTTC.

The chain joins TRBV5-1 to TRBJ1-1; tentative D call: TRBD1 (5 bases). V shed 0 bases and J shed 3 bases, with 18 bases lying between them. Germline V gives CDR1 SGHRS, CDR2 YFSETQ. The CDR3 totals 17 residues. Written as DNA, the CDR3 is TGCGCCAGCAGCTTGGTTCGGGCTCAGGGTGGGGACACTGAAGCTTTCTTT. As protein: CASSLVRAQGGDTEAFF.

The chain carries TRBV6-6 and TRBJ1-2; D perhaps matches TRBD1 (6 bases). CDR3 length: 11 residues. CDR1 and CDR2 from the germline V gene are MNHNY and SVGAGI (reference sequence). V lost 8 bases to trimming and J lost 8 bases, with 12 bases between them. The CDR3 loop reads CASGGLGGYTF. In nucleotides, the CDR3 is TGTGCCAGCGGGGGGCTTGGGGGCTACACCTTC.

The table lists this clonotype with a few counts. The V call is TRBV30, the J call TRBJ1-1; a possible D gene is TRBD1 (5 bases). Germline V gives CDR1 GTSNPN, CDR2 SVGIG (reference sequence). Trimming removed 1 base at V and 3 bases at J, with 9 bases between. This CDR3 is 13 amino acids long. The CDR3 spells CAWSGGGYTEAFF. CDR3 in DNA: TGTGCCTGGAGTGGGGGGGGGTACACTGAAGCTTTCTTT.

This clonotype has only a few counts. The chain joins TRBV2 to TRBJ2-1, with 11 bases aligning to TRBD2. Germline values: CDR1 SNHLY, CDR2 FYNNEI. The junction had 0 bases not matched to a gene; V was cut back by 8 bases and J by 3 bases. This CDR3 region has 13 residues. In nucleotides, the CDR3 is TGTGCCAGCGGGACTAGCGGCTACAATGAGCAGTTCTTC. Encoded protein: CASGTSGYNEQFF.

The DNA for the CDR3 is TGTGCCAGCAGACCTCCGGGACCCAGAAATCAGCCCCAGCATTTT. This codes for CASRPPGPRNQPQHF. This rearrangement joins TRBV28 to TRBJ1-5, with a possible D match to TRBD1 (5 bases). This CDR3 contains 15 residues. V lost 6 bases, J lost 4 bases, and 16 bases lay in between. Germline V CDR1 and CDR2: MDHEN, SYDVKM.

This clonotype has more than one count but fewer than ten. V and J are TRBV19 and TRBJ2-1; D gene unclear. This CDR3 region has 15 residues. Germline lookup yields CDR1 LNHDA and CDR2 SQIVND (reference sequence). The V gene lost 1 base and the J gene lost 4 bases, with 11 bases spanning the gap. The CDR3 sequence: CASSIALNAYNEQFF. The CDR3 DNA reads as TGTGCCAGTAGTATAGCGCTTAACGCTTACAATGAGCAGTTCTTC.

The rearrangement joins TRBV6-2 or TRBV6-3 to TRBJ2-7, with D tentatively TRBD1 (5 bases). The germline V gene has CDR1 MNHEY and CDR2 SVGEGT. This CDR3 contains 15 residues. V dropped 6 bases and J dropped 0 bases, with 15 bases sitting between them. The CDR3 loop is CASSPPGQLSYEQYF. DNA of the CDR3: TGTGCCAGCAGCCCACCAGGGCAGCTCTCCTACGAGCAGTACTTC.